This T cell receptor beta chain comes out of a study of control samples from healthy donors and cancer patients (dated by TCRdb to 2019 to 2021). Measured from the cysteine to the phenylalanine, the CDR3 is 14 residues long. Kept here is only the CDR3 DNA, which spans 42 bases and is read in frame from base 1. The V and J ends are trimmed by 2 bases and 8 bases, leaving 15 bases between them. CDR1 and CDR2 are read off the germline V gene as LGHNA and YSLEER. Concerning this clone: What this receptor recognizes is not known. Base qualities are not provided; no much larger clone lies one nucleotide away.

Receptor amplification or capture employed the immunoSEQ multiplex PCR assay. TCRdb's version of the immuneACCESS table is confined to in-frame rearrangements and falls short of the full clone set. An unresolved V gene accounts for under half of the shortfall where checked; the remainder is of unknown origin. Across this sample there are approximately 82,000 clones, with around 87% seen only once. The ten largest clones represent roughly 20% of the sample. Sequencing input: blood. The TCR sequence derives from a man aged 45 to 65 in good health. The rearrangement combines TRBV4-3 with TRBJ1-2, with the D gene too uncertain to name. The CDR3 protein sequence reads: CASSQNERLWGYTF. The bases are TGCGCCAGCAGCCAAAATGAAAGGCTATGGGGCTACACCTTC.